This entry describes one T cell receptor beta chain. In germline, CDR1 is MNHNS, CDR2 SASEGT. Trimming stripped 7 bases from V and 7 bases from J, with 16 bases between. The CDR3 runs to 14 residues. The table came from immunoSEQ multiplex PCR; TCRdb's copy has only in-frame clones and leaves some out. The table records tens of thousands of clones, roughly 90% of them present only once. These data belong to a study of T cell changes during pregnancy in multiple sclerosis. The chain employs TRBV6-1 and TRBJ2-2; weak D call: TRBD2 (6 bases). The sequence derives from a female donor with multiple sclerosis, enrolled in a pregnancy study. Material: CD8+ T cells from peripheral blood mononuclear cells, obtained in the first trimester of pregnancy. The CDR3 region is CASIWRGTGGELFF. CDR3 nucleotides: TGTGCCAGCATTTGGCGGGGTACGGGCGGGGAGCTGTTTTTT.